This TCR beta chain was retrieved from a study of OX40 agonist ivuxolimab in advanced cancers. Whole-study context: It was ivuxolimab, an agonistic anti-OX40 (CD134) antibody, that patients were treated with. Study-level points and caveats: In CD8+ T cells, expanded clones were on average more numerous than in CD4+. Expansion of clones was among the lowest in partial responders at 0.1-3.0 mg/kg.

This clone was counted a single time. Its antigen is unidentified. The CDR3 is made up of 16 amino acids. This table comes from immunoSEQ multiplex PCR, and its TCRdb copy is limited to in-frame clones, with some not included. The sample lists around 100,000 clones, just under 95% occurring once. The sequences come from CD4+ or CD8+ T cells sorted from blood, collected in a trial of the OX40 agonist ivuxolimab. The chain joins TRBV12-2 to TRBJ2-3; the table's D call, TRBD2, was not checked against the DNA. TRBV12-2 is a documented pseudogene. The receptor's source is an adult with an advanced solid tumor such as melanoma, head and neck, liver or kidney cancer. CDR3 region: CASRLAQRVRTDTQYF. DNA of the CDR3: TGTGCAAGTCGCTTAGCTCAGAGGGTCCGCACAGATACGCAGTATTTT.